These 8 T cell receptor beta chains were sequenced from one sample in a study of blood T cell repertoires in COVID-19. Profiled with immunoSEQ multiplex PCR; TCRdb holds only in-frame clones, not every one. Among some 300,000 clones, just under 85% were seen once, and the ten largest hold less than 4.5%. Sequencing was carried out using peripheral blood. These receptors were obtained from a woman aged 45 to 65 with active or convalescent COVID-19.

As regards this clone: The sample carries other DNA sequences with the same CDR3. V is TRBV7-9 and J is TRBJ2-6; weak D call: TRBD2 (6 bases). CDR1 and CDR2 (germline): SEHNR, FQNEAQ (reference sequence). The V end was cut by 3 bases, the J end by 4 bases, with 13 bases between. There are 16 residues in the CDR3. The CDR3 region is CASSLLGGSGANVLTF. CDR3 DNA: TGTGCCAGCAGCTTGCTCGGGGGTTCCGGGGCCAACGTCCTGACTTTC.

This chain connects TRBV18 to TRBJ1-1; 7 bases line up with TRBD1. The CDR3 loop spans 15 amino acids. Trimming took 0 bases from V and 5 from J; bases not matched to a gene: 6. The V gene's germline CDR1 is KGHSH and CDR2 LQKENI. CDR3 residues: CASSPPRAGGTEAFF. CDR3 coding DNA: TGTGCCAGCTCACCACCTCGTGCAGGGGGGACTGAAGCTTTCTTT.

The chain is built from TRBV7-9 and TRBJ1-1; D perhaps matches TRBD1 (6 bases). Germline CDR1 reads SEHNR; CDR2 reads FQNEAQ (reference sequence). V was clipped by 3 bases and J by 3 bases, with 17 bases between them. The CDR3 runs to 16 residues. This CDR3 is CASSLVLQGGHTEAFF. CDR3 nucleotide sequence: TGTGCCAGCAGCTTGGTACTACAGGGAGGGCACACTGAAGCTTTCTTT.

This clone is a singleton in its sample. This chain joins TRBV7-8 and TRBJ2-3; 12 bases agree with TRBD2. Germline V gives CDR1 SGHVS, CDR2 FQNEAQ. This CDR3 is 17 amino acids long. V gave up 5 bases and J gave up 8 bases; unmatched junction bases: 14. The CDR3 is CASSLTGLAGREGTQYF. The DNA of the CDR3 is TGTGCCAGCAGCCTTACTGGACTAGCGGGAAGGGAAGGTACGCAGTATTTT.

The sample holds many counts of this clone. The chain is built from TRBV6-1 and TRBJ2-7, with D possibly being TRBD1 (6 bases). Trimming removed 1 base at V and 4 bases at J, with 11 bases between. The CDR3 runs 14 residues. The germline V gene has CDR1 MNHNS and CDR2 SASEGT. CDR3 protein: CASSEGTDSYEQYF. The CDR3 DNA reads as TGTGCCAGCAGTGAAGGGACAGACTCGTACGAGCAGTACTTC.

V and J are TRBV7-3 and TRBJ1-1, with D possibly matching TRBD1 (5 bases). CDR3 length: 13 amino acids. V gave up 3 bases and J gave up 10 bases, with 15 bases separating them. Germline loops: CDR1 SGHTA, CDR2 FQGTGA. The CDR3 region is CASSFGGGTGAFF. The CDR3 DNA sequence: TGTGCCAGCAGCTTCGGGGGAGGGACGGGAGCTTTCTTT.

The chain carries TRBV4-1 and TRBJ1-5, with 8 bases that match TRBD1. V lost 0 bases to trimming and J lost 7 bases; unmatched junction nucleotides: 17. This CDR3 is 19 amino acids long. Germline loops: CDR1 MGHRA, CDR2 YSYEKL. This CDR3 is CASSQDGGRQGRARQPQHF. The CDR3 DNA is TGCGCCAGCAGCCAAGATGGGGGCCGACAGGGGAGGGCGAGGCAGCCCCAGCATTTT.

A note on this clone: The same CDR3 can be traced to other DNA sequences in this sample. The V and J genes are TRBV9 and TRBJ2-1; 9 bases are a match to TRBD2. Germline V CDR1 and CDR2: SGDLS, YYNGEE. After removal of 2 bases from V and 3 bases from J, the junction contained 9 bases not matched to a gene. The CDR3 is made up of 17 amino acids. The CDR3 DNA reads as TGTGCCAGCAGCGTGGGCGGTAGCGGGAGATTCTACAATGAGCAGTTCTTC. Its translation: CASSVGGSGRFYNEQFF.